These 18 T cell receptor beta chains were all obtained from the same sample, sequenced in a study of cytomegalovirus exposure and HLA in healthy donors. The PCR employed 60 Vbeta primers together with 13 Jbeta primers. The table came from immunoSEQ multiplex PCR; TCRdb's copy has only in-frame clones and leaves some out. The sample totals 150,000 to 200,000 clones. Sequenced: PBMCs. The receptors here all came from a boy between 10 and 17 years old in good health and CMV-seronegative.

This chain uses TRBV7-3 with TRBJ2-3; D not certain. The CDR3 sequence is 13 residues long. The ends were cut back, 4 bases at V and 2 bases at J, with 7 bases in the middle. Per the germline V gene, CDR1 is SGHTA and CDR2 is FQGTGA. This chain's CDR3 is CASSSTATDTQYF. CDR3 nucleotides: TGTGCCAGCAGCTCAACGGCCACAGATACGCAGTATTTT.

This chain connects TRBV2 to TRBJ1-5; TRBD1 might be the D (5 bases). CDR3 length: 12 residues. V was shortened by 6 bases and J by 6 bases, with 9 bases between the two germline ends. Germline assignment: CDR1 SNHLY and CDR2 FYNNEI. CDR3 loop: CASRRGGQPQHF. CDR3 DNA: TGTGCCAGCAGAAGGGGCGGTCAGCCCCAGCATTTT. Filled out from reference TRBV2 and TRBJ1-5, the complete variable domain reads EPEVTQTPSHQVTQMGQEVILRCVPISNHLYFYWYRQILGQKVEFLVSFYNNEISEKSEIFDDQFSVERPDGSNFTLKIRSTKLEDSAMYFCASRRGGQPQHFGDGTRLSIL.

The CDR3, as DNA: TGTGCCAGCAGCGATAGCGGGGGGGCCAGAAATGAGCAGTTCTTC. It translates to CASSDSGGARNEQFF. This chain joins TRBV7-2 and TRBJ2-1; 11 bases match TRBD2. The germline CDR1 and CDR2 sequences are SGHTA and FQGNSA. V lost 5 bases and J lost 7; bases outside the gene matches: 7. CDR3 length: 15 residues.

V is TRBV6-5 and J is TRBJ2-2, with no clear D. Between the trimmed V and J ends, which lost 10 bases and 7 bases, there was a span of 10 bases. The CDR3 extends over 11 amino acids. Germline CDR1 is MNHEY and CDR2 is SVGAGI. CDR3: CATKQYGELFF. DNA for the CDR3: TGTGCCACCAAACAGTACGGGGAGCTGTTTTTT.

The chain is built from TRBV7-8 and TRBJ1-5; D gene uncertain. Looked up from germline, CDR1 is SGHVS and CDR2 is FQNEAQ. This CDR3 has 15 amino acids. The germline V and J ends were trimmed by 1 base and 0 bases, with 7 bases remaining between them. The CDR3 DNA follows: TGTGCCAGCAGCTTAGGAGGGCGTAGCAATCAGCCCCAGCATTTT. It specifies CASSLGGRSNQPQHF.

The V and J genes are TRBV5-1 and TRBJ2-7, with 8 bases matching TRBD1. V trimming: 4 bases; J trimming: 5 bases; junction bases outside the gene matches: 5. The CDR3 totals 13 residues. Germline CDR1 and CDR2: SGHRS and YFSETQ. The CDR3 reads CASSPRTGHEQYF. The CDR3 DNA follows: TGCGCCAGCAGCCCAAGGACAGGGCACGAGCAGTACTTC.

The V and J genes are TRBV18 and TRBJ2-7; 8 bases agree with TRBD2. Per the germline V gene, CDR1 is KGHSH and CDR2 is LQKENI. V gave up 6 bases and J gave up 3 bases; unmatched junction bases: 7. The CDR3 covers 14 residues. The DNA of the CDR3 is TGTGCCAGCTCGTCGGACAGCGGGAGCTACGAGCAGTACTTC. It specifies CASSSDSGSYEQYF. Combining the CDR3 with reference TRBV18 and TRBJ2-7 gives the whole variable domain NAGVMQNPRHLVRRRGQEARLRCSPMKGHSHVYWYRQLPEEGLKFMVYLQKENIIDESGMPKERFSAEFPKEGPSILRIQQVVRGDSAAYFCASSSDSGSYEQYFGPGTRLTVT.

The chain is built from TRBV5-4 and TRBJ2-4, with D possibly being TRBD2 (5 bases). V was pared by 0 bases and J by 11 bases, with 15 bases between. The CDR3 extends over 14 amino acids. Germline loops: CDR1 SGHNT, CDR2 YYREEE (reference sequence). This CDR3 reads CASSLGGSLRVQYF. CDR3 DNA sequence: TGTGCCAGCAGCTTGGGAGGGAGCTTGAGGGTTCAGTACTTC.

Worth noting for this clone: At one end, the junction sequence differs from germline, possibly due to a read error. The same CDR3 arises from other DNA sequences in this sample as well. The V and J genes are TRBV19 and TRBJ1-1; no clear D gene. CDR3 length: 13 residues. Germline CDR1 and CDR2: LNHDA and SQIVND (reference sequence). CDR3 loop: CASAQIVNTEAFF. The CDR3 DNA follows: TGTGCCAGTGCCCAGATTGTGAATACTGAAGCTTTCTTT.

The chain uses TRBV15 and TRBJ2-1; TRBD1 matches at 9 bases. The germline V gene encodes CDR1 LNHNV and CDR2 YYDKDF (reference sequence). CDR3 length: 14 amino acids. The J segment lost 3 bases and the V segment lost 8 bases, leaving 5 bases of the junction unmatched. This CDR3 is CATQGTGRYNEQFF. In DNA form, the CDR3 reads TGTGCCACCCAGGGGACAGGGCGCTACAATGAGCAGTTCTTC.

The genes are TRBV6-1 and TRBJ1-6; tentative D call: TRBD1 (5 bases). The CDR3 runs to 16 residues. The germline gives CDR1 MNHNS, CDR2 SASEGT. Trimming cost V 3 bases and J 3 bases, with 12 bases left between them. CDR3 bases: TGTGCCAGCAGTGACGACAGACCTCTCTATAATTCACCCCTCCACTTT. The encoded protein is CASSDDRPLYNSPLHF.

This chain joins TRBV4-1 and TRBJ2-5; D gene uncertain. The J call may be incorrect, as the DNA end agrees better with TRBJ2-7. The germline V gene has CDR1 MGHRA and CDR2 YSYEKL. The CDR3 length is 15 residues. For the CDR3, the DNA is TGCGCCAGCAGCCAAGCCCCCTCCCGCAATTACGAGCAGTACTTC. Translated: CASSQAPSRNYEQYF.

The rearrangement joins TRBV6-1 to TRBJ2-7; tentative D call: TRBD1 (7 bases). The V and J ends lost 1 base and 3 bases respectively, with 16 bases between them. CDR3 length equals 16 residues. Germline CDR1 reads MNHNS; CDR2 reads SASEGT. The CDR3 region has the DNA TGTGCCAGCAGTGAAGAGATTTGGCAGGGGGGCTACGAGCAGTACTTC. This sequence encodes CASSEEIWQGGYEQYF.

The chain has TRBV13 and TRBJ2-5; D perhaps matches TRBD2 (5 bases). The closer fit of TRBJ2-7 to the DNA end suggests the J call may be wrong. Germline V gene sequence: CDR1 PRHDT, CDR2 FYEKMQ (reference sequence). CDR3 length equals 14 residues. CDR3 amino acids: CASSPRTDTYEQYF. DNA for the CDR3: TGTGCCAGCAGCCCTCGGACTGATACCTACGAGCAGTACTTC.

The V call is TRBV7-8, the J call TRBJ1-6; D gene ambiguous. The germline gives CDR1 SGHVS, CDR2 FQNEAQ. Between the trimmed V and J ends, which lost 9 bases and 9 bases, there was a span of 18 bases. There are 14 residues in the CDR3. The CDR3 DNA follows: TGTGCCAGTGGGCCCGCTGGGCGGGGTTCACCCCTCCACTTT. Encoded protein: CASGPAGRGSPLHF.

The chain combines TRBV5-4 with TRBJ2-3, with D perhaps matching TRBD2 (6 bases). V was clipped by 4 bases and J by 4 bases, with 19 bases between them. In germline, CDR1 is SGHNT, CDR2 YYREEE (reference sequence). The CDR3 extends over 16 amino acids. The CDR3 nucleotides are TGTGCCAGCAGCCCAACGGGACTCCTGGGGTCAGATACGCAGTATTTT. Its protein product is CASSPTGLLGSDTQYF.

The genes are TRBV6-6 and TRBJ2-1; possible D gene TRBD2, 5 bases. The germline CDR1 and CDR2 sequences are MNHNY and SVGAGI (reference sequence). This CDR3 spans 13 amino acids. The V end was cut by 7 bases, the J end by 3 bases, with 10 bases between. CDR3 DNA sequence: TGTGCCAGCAAGAGCCGGGGCTACAATGAGCAGTTCTTC. This codes for CASKSRGYNEQFF.

With respect to this clone: Its ends do not fully match the called genes, so a read error is possible. The chain carries TRBV30 and TRBJ1-1, with D uncertain. The CDR3 spans 12 residues. Germline values: CDR1 GTSNPN, CDR2 SVGIG (reference sequence). The CDR3 nucleotides are TGTGCCTGGAGTTACCCAGGCACTGGAGCTTTCTTT. It is translated as CAWSYPGTGAFF.